This T cell receptor beta chain was captured in a study of cytomegalovirus exposure and HLA in healthy donors. Study-level results: Per published reports, the classifier diagnosed cytomegalovirus status with high specificity and sensitivity.

This clone came up a few times. The antigen remains undetermined. Use of 60 Vbeta and 13 Jbeta primers characterized the PCR. Clones were sequenced by immunoSEQ multiplex PCR, and TCRdb holds only the in-frame ones, with some missing. The table includes about 130,000 clones, about three quarters detected once. Nominally healthy donors provided the samples, though records likely missed some immune exposures. Germline values: CDR1 SEHNR, CDR2 FQNEAQ (reference sequence). V was pared by 4 bases and J by 7 bases, with 11 bases between. This CDR3 comprises 12 residues. What was sequenced was PBMCs. This clonotype was sampled from a woman aged 35 to 49 in good health and CMV-seronegative. The chain carries TRBV7-9 and TRBJ2-7, with a tentative D call TRBD1 (6 bases). CDR3 residues: CASSSQGREQYF. For the CDR3, the DNA is TGTGCCAGCAGCTCACAGGGACGGGAGCAGTACTTC.